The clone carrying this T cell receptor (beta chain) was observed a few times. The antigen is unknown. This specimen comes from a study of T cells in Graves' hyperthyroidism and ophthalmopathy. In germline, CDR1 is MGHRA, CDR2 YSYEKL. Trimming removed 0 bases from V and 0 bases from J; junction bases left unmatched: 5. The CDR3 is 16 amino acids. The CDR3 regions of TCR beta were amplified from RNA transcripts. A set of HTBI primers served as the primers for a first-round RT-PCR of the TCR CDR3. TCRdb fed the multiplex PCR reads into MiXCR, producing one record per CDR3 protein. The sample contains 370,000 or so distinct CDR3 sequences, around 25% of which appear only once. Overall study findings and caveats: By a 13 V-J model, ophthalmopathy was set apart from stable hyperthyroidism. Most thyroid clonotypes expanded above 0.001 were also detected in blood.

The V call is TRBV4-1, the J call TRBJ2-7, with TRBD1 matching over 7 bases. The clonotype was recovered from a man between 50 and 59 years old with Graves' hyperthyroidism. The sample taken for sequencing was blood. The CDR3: CASSQETGTISYEQYF. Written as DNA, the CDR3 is TGCGCCAGCAGCCAAGAGACAGGGACGATCTCCTACGAGCAGTACTTC.